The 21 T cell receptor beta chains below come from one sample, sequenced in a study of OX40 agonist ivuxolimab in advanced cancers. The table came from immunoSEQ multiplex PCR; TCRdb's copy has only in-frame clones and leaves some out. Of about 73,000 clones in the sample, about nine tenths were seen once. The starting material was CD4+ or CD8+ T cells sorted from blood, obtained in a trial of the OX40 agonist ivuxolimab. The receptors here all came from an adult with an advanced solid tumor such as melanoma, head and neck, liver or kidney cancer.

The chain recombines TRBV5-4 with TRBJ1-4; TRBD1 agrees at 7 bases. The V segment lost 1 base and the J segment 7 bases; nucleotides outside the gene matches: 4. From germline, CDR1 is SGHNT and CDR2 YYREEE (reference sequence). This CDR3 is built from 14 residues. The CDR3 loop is CASSLKQGSEKLFF. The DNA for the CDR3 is TGTGCCAGCAGCTTGAAACAGGGGAGTGAAAAACTGTTTTTT.

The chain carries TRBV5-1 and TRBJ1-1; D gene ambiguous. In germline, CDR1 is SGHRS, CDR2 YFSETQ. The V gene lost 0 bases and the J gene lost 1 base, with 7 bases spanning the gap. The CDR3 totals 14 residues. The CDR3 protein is CASSLVLGNTEAFF. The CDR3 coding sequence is TGCGCCAGCAGCTTGGTCTTGGGGAACACTGAAGCTTTCTTT.

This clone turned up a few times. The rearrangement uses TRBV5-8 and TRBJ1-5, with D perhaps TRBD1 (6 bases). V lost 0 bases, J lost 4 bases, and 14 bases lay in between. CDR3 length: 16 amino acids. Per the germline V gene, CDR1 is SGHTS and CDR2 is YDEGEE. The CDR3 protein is CASSLGGGRWNQPQHF. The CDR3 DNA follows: TGTGCCAGCAGCTTGGGCGGGGGGCGGTGGAATCAGCCCCAGCATTTT.

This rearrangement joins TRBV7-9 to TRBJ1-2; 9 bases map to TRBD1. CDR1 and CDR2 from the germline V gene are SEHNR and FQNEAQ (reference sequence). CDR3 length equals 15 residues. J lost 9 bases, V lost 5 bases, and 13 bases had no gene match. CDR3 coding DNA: TGTGCCAGCAGCAACTCCGACCGGGACAGGGTTAGCTACACCTTC. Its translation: CASSNSDRDRVSYTF.

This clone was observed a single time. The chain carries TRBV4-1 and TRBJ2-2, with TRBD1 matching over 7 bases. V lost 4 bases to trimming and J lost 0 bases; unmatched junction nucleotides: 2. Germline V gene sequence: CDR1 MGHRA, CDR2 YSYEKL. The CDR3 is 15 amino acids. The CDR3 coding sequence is TGCGCCAGCAGCCGGGACAGCTCGAACACCGGGGAGCTGTTTTTT. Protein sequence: CASSRDSSNTGELFF.

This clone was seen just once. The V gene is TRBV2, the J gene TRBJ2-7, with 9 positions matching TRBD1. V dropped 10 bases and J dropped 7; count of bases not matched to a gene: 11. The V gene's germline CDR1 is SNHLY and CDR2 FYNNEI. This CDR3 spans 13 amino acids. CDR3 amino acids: CATKGQGPGEQYF. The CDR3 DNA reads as TGTGCCACCAAGGGACAGGGCCCAGGGGAGCAGTACTTC. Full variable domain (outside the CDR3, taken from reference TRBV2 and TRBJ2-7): EPEVTQTPSHQVTQMGQEVILRCVPISNHLYFYWYRQILGQKVEFLVSFYNNEISEKSEIFDDQFSVERPDGSNFTLKIRSTKLEDSAMYFCATKGQGPGEQYFGPGTRLTVT.

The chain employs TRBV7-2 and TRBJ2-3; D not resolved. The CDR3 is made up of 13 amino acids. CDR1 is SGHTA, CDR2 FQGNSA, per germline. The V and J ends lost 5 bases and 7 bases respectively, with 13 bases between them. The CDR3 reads CASSPSRGHTQYF. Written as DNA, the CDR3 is TGTGCCAGCAGCCCCTCTAGAGGACATACGCAGTATTTT.

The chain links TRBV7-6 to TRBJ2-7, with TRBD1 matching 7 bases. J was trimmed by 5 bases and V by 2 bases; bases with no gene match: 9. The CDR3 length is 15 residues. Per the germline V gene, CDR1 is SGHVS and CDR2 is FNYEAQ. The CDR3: CASSLQGGVGDEQYF. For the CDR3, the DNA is TGTGCCAGCAGCTTACAAGGGGGCGTGGGGGACGAGCAGTACTTC.

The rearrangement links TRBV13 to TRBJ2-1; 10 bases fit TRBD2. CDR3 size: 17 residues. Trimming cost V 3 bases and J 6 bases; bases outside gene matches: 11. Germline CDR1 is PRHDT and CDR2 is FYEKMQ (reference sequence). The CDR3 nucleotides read TGTGCCAGCAGCTTCTCCCAGGGTAGCGGGAGGTTCAATGAGCAGTTCTTC. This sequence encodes CASSFSQGSGRFNEQFF.

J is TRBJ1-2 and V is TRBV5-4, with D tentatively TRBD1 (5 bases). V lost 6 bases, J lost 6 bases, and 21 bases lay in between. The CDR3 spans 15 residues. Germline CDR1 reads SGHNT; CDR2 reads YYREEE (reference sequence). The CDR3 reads CASTHMGGIRNGYTF. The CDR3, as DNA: TGTGCCAGCACGCACATGGGGGGGATCAGGAATGGCTACACCTTC.

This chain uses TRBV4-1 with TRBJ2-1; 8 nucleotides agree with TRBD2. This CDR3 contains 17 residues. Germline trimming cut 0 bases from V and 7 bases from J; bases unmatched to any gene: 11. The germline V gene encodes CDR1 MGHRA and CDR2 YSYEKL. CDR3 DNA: TGCGCCAGCAGCCAAGATGGAGCGGGGGCTCTTAGGAATGAGCAGTTCTTC. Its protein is CASSQDGAGALRNEQFF.

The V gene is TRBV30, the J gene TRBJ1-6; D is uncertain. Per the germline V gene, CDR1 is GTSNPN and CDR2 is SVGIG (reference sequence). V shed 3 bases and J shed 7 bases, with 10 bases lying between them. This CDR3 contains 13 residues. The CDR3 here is CAWRPGRNSPLHF. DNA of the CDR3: TGTGCCTGGAGGCCGGGGAGAAATTCACCCCTCCACTTT.

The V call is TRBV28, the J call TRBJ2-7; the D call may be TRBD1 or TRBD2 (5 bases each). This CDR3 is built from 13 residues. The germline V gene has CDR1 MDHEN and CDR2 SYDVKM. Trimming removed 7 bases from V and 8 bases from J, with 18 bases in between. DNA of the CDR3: TGTGCCAGCATCAAGACAGCCCGGGGTAAGCAGTACTTC. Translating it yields CASIKTARGKQYF.

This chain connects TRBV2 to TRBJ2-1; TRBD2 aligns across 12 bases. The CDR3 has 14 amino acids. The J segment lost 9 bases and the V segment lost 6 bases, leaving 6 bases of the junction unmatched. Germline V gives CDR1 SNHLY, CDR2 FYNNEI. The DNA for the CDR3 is TGTGCCAGCAGCGAGACTAGCGGGAGTCTTGAGCAGTTCTTC. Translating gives CASSETSGSLEQFF.

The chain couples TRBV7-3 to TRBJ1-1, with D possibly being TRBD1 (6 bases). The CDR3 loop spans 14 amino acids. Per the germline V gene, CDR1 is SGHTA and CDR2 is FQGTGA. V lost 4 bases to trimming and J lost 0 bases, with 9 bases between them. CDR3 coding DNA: TGTGCCAGCAGCTCTCGGACAGTGAACACTGAAGCTTTCTTT. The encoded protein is CASSSRTVNTEAFF. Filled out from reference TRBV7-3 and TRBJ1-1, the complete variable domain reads GAGVSQTPSNKVTEKGKYVELRCDPISGHTALYWYRQSLGQGPEFLIYFQGTGAADDSGLPNDRFFAVRPEGSVSTLKIQRTERGDSAVYLCASSSRTVNTEAFFGQGTRLTVV.

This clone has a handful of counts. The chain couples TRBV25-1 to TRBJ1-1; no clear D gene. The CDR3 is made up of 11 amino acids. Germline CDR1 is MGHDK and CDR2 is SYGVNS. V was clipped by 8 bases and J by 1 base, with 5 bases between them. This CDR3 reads CASRANTEAFF. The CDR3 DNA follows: TGTGCCAGCCGGGCGAACACTGAAGCTTTCTTT.

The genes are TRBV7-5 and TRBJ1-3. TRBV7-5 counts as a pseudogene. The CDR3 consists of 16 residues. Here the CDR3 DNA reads TGTGCCAGAAGCTTCCTTTTGCGGGGACCTGGAAACACCATATATTTT. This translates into CARSFLLRGPGNTIYF.

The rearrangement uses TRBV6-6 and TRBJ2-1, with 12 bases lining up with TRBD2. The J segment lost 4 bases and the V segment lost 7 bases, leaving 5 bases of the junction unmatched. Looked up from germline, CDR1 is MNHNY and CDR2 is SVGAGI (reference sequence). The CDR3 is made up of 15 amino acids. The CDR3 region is CASISTSGGYNEQFF. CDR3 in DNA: TGTGCCAGCATAAGTACTAGCGGGGGGTACAATGAGCAGTTCTTC.

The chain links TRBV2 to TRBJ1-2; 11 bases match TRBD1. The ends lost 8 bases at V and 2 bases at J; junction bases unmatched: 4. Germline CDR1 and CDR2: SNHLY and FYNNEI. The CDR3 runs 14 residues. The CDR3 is CASYRDRGNYGYTF. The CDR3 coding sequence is TGTGCCAGCTACCGGGACAGGGGGAACTATGGCTACACCTTC. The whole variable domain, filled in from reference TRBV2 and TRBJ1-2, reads EPEVTQTPSHQVTQMGQEVILRCVPISNHLYFYWYRQILGQKVEFLVSFYNNEISEKSEIFDDQFSVERPDGSNFTLKIRSTKLEDSAMYFCASYRDRGNYGYTFGSGTRLTVV.

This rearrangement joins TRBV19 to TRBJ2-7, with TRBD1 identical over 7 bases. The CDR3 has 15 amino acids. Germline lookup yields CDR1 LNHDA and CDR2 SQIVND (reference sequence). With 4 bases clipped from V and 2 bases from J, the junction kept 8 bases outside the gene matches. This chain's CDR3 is CASSTQQGPTYEQYF. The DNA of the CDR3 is TGTGCCAGTAGTACCCAACAGGGGCCCACCTACGAGCAGTACTTC.

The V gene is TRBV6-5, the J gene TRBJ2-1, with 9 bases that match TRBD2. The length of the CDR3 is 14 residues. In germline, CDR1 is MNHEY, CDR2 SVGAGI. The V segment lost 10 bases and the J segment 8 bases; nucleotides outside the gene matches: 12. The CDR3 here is CATHVGLATHEQFF. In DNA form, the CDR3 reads TGTGCCACGCACGTCGGACTAGCGACCCATGAGCAGTTCTTC.